These 22 T cell receptor beta chains originate from one sample sequenced in a study of beta chain features in type 1 diabetes. Reverse transcribing all isolated RNA meant expressed TCRB transcripts were sequenced. Sequencing was performed with immunoSEQ multiplex PCR; in TCRdb, only in-frame clones are kept and a portion is missing. Of about 900,000 clones in the sample, roughly 15% were seen once. Material: naive CD4+ T cells from blood. These receptors were collected from a woman aged 18-29 years in good health.

The chain links TRBV12-5 to TRBJ2-5; the D gene is possibly TRBD1 (6 bases). Trimming left V 6 bases short and J 2 bases short, with 10 bases between. The CDR3 is made up of 13 amino acids. CDR1 and CDR2 (germline): LGHNT, FRNRAP. CDR3 sequence (DNA): TGTGCTAGTGGATGGGACATACAAGAGACCCAGTACTTC. Its translation: CASGWDIQETQYF. Based on the CDR3 plus reference TRBV12-5 and TRBJ2-5, the full variable domain is DARVTQTPRHKVTEMGQEVTMRCQPILGHNTVFWYRQTMMQGLELLAYFRNRAPLDDSGMPKDRFSAEMPDATLATLKIQPSEPRDSAVYFCASGWDIQETQYFGPGTRLLVL.

The J gene is TRBJ2-1, the V gene TRBV29-1; TRBD2 agrees at 11 bases. Germline V gene data show CDR1 as SQVTM and CDR2 as ANQGSEA. After removal of 4 bases from V and 4 bases from J, the junction contained 3 bases not matched to a gene. This CDR3 has 14 residues. In nucleotides, the CDR3 is TGCAGCGTTGCGGGACTAGCGGATTACAATGAGCAGTTCTTC. The encoded protein is CSVAGLADYNEQFF.

This clone was seen a few times. The chain links TRBV9 to TRBJ1-2, with D possibly matching TRBD1 (6 bases). Trimming left V 6 bases short and J 7 bases short, with 25 bases between. The CDR3 has 16 residues. From germline, CDR1 is SGDLS and CDR2 YYNGEE. CDR3 bases: TGTGCCAGCACCCCCGGGGGCGCGAGGGAAACCTTTGGCTACACCTTC. This gives the protein CASTPGGARETFGYTF.

This clone was observed a few times. V usage is TRBV7-3 and J usage is TRBJ1-4; D call uncertain. V dropped 1 base and J dropped 5 bases, with 29 bases sitting between them. CDR1 and CDR2 from the germline V gene are SGHTA and FQGTGA. This CDR3 is 21 amino acids long. The CDR3 loop reads CASSLRRPTYRARRANEKLFF. CDR3 nucleotide sequence: TGTGCCAGCAGCTTAAGACGGCCCACCTACCGCGCCCGCCGCGCAAATGAAAAACTGTTTTTT.

The V call is TRBV9, the J call TRBJ2-4, with D perhaps matching TRBD2 (5 bases). The CDR3 has 14 residues. Germline V lookup: CDR1 SGDLS, CDR2 YYNGEE. With 0 bases removed from V and 6 bases from J, the gap between germline ends came to 10 bases. The CDR3 reads CASSVGGGGNIQYF. The CDR3 nucleotides read TGTGCCAGCAGCGTAGGTGGAGGTGGAAACATTCAGTACTTC.

Only a few counts were recorded for this clone. The rearrangement uses TRBV9 and TRBJ2-1; TRBD1 matches 10 bases. CDR1 is SGDLS, CDR2 YYNGEE, per germline. The CDR3 is 16 residues long. V shed 4 bases, J shed 4 bases, and the junction held 8 bases outside the gene matches. The CDR3 bases are TGTGCCAGCAGCTCCACACCGGGACAGGGGTACAATGAGCAGTTCTTC. Translation gives CASSSTPGQGYNEQFF.

This chain connects TRBV21-1 to TRBJ2-3; TRBD2, as called in the table, went unchecked against the DNA. TRBV21-1 is a documented pseudogene. The CDR3 consists of 18 residues. The CDR3 region is CASSETRASGSCTDTQYF. In nucleotides, the CDR3 is TGTGCCAGCAGCGAAACAAGGGCCAGCGGGAGTTGCACAGATACGCAGTATTTT.

The V and J genes are TRBV7-2 and TRBJ2-7, with TRBD2 matching 7 bases. After removal of 3 bases from V and 0 bases from J, the junction contained 8 bases not matched to a gene. Per germline, CDR1 SGHTA and CDR2 FQGNSA. The CDR3 length is 16 residues. The CDR3 DNA follows: TGTGCCAGCAGCTTGGGAGGGTCGACCCCCTCCTACGAGCAGTACTTC. It codes for CASSLGGSTPSYEQYF.

This clone was counted between two and nine times. The rearrangement links TRBV7-3 to TRBJ2-3; D is undetermined. CDR1 and CDR2 from the germline V gene are SGHTA and FQGTGA. The length of the CDR3 is 14 residues. The V gene lost 5 bases and the J gene lost 2 bases, with 11 bases spanning the gap. CDR3 sequence: CASSPPRYTDTQYF. The CDR3, as DNA: TGTGCCAGCAGCCCCCCGCGCTACACAGATACGCAGTATTTT.

This clone is a singleton in its sample. This chain links TRBV6-6 with TRBJ2-2, with TRBD2 matching over 7 bases. J was trimmed by 0 bases and V by 5 bases; bases with no gene match: 6. Germline values: CDR1 MNHNY, CDR2 SVGAGI (reference sequence). This CDR3 comprises 16 residues. CDR3 nucleotides: TGTGCCAGCAGTCGCTCTAGCGGAGCGAACACCGGGGAGCTGTTTTTT. Amino acid sequence: CASSRSSGANTGELFF.

This clone was observed a handful of times. The chain links TRBV6-6 to TRBJ2-7; 8 nucleotides agree with TRBD1. This CDR3 has 16 amino acids. Germline trimming cut 4 bases from V and 4 bases from J; bases unmatched to any gene: 12. CDR1 and CDR2 from the germline V gene are MNHNY and SVGAGI (reference sequence). The CDR3 DNA sequence: TGTGCCAGCAGTTCCGGGACAGGCTTAATCGGATACGAGCAGTACTTC. Translating gives CASSSGTGLIGYEQYF.

The sample holds many counts of this clone. The chain is built from TRBV21-1 and TRBJ2-7; the D call in the table, TRBD2, was not verified against the DNA. TRBV21-1 is a listed pseudogene. The length of the CDR3 is 14 residues. CDR3 sequence (DNA): TGTGCCAGCAGCGGGCAACGGGATCCCTACGAGCAGTACTTC. It specifies CASSGQRDPYEQYF.

The V gene is TRBV7-2, the J gene TRBJ2-1; D perhaps matches TRBD1 (7 bases). CDR1 is SGHTA, CDR2 FQGNSA, per germline. This CDR3 comprises 16 residues. Trimming cost V 5 bases and J 7 bases, with 21 bases left between them. CDR3 DNA sequence: TGTGCCAGCAGCCGCCAGGAGGGGGCCGAATGGAATGAGCAGTTCTTC. This sequence encodes CASSRQEGAEWNEQFF.

The rearrangement links TRBV15 to TRBJ2-1, with 9 nucleotides matching TRBD1. CDR1 and CDR2 (germline): LNHNV, YYDKDF (reference sequence). V lost 1 base to trimming and J lost 8 bases; unmatched junction nucleotides: 9. The CDR3 covers 16 residues. The chain's CDR3 is CATSRAGQGLGYEQFF. CDR3 in DNA: TGTGCCACCAGCAGAGCTGGACAGGGGCTGGGCTATGAGCAGTTCTTC.

The rearrangement uses TRBV18 and TRBJ2-1, with 9 bases fitting TRBD1. The ends lost 8 bases at V and 9 bases at J; junction bases unmatched: 11. CDR1 KGHSH and CDR2 LQKENI come from the germline V gene. The CDR3 runs 14 residues. CDR3 amino acids: CASAPGTGFLEQFF. CDR3 in DNA: TGTGCCAGCGCTCCCGGGACAGGGTTCCTTGAGCAGTTCTTC. Combining the CDR3 with reference TRBV18 and TRBJ2-1 gives the whole variable domain NAGVMQNPRHLVRRRGQEARLRCSPMKGHSHVYWYRQLPEEGLKFMVYLQKENIIDESGMPKERFSAEFPKEGPSILRIQQVVRGDSAAYFCASAPGTGFLEQFFGPGTRLTVL.

V and J are TRBV7-2 and TRBJ2-1; D is ambiguous. CDR1 and CDR2 (germline): SGHTA, FQGNSA. The CDR3 loop spans 15 amino acids. V shed 2 bases and J shed 5 bases, with 13 bases lying between them. CDR3 nucleotide sequence: TGTGCCAGCAGCTTAAGTTCAAGCTTGCACAATGAGCAGTTCTTC. Translating gives CASSLSSSLHNEQFF.

V usage is TRBV5-1 and J usage is TRBJ2-1; D possibly matches TRBD1 or TRBD2 (5 bases each). Germline CDR1 SGHRS, CDR2 YFSETQ. The CDR3 extends over 13 amino acids. Trimming stripped 4 bases from V and 8 bases from J, with 13 bases between. As DNA, the CDR3 is TGCGCCAGCAGCAGAGGGACGGGGCATGAGCAGTTCTTC. Its translation: CASSRGTGHEQFF.

In DNA, the CDR3 is TGTGCCAGCAGCTTAGACCCTGGATACAATGAGCAGTTCTTC. It yields the protein CASSLDPGYNEQFF. V is TRBV7-8 and J is TRBJ2-1; D gene unclear. In germline, CDR1 is SGHVS, CDR2 FQNEAQ. This CDR3 is built from 14 residues. V lost 1 base and J 4 bases, leaving 8 bases between the germline ends.

This clone showed up just a few times. The CDR3 DNA is TGCAGCGTTGAAGGGTTCTACGGGGGAGGGCCGCGAGAGCAGTACTTC. Translating gives CSVEGFYGGGPREQYF. The chain has TRBV29-1 and TRBJ2-5, with 7 bases that match TRBD2. From germline, CDR1 is SQVTM and CDR2 ANQGSEA. V shed 1 base and J 11 bases; nucleotides not matched to a gene: 19. This CDR3 comprises 16 residues.

The genes are TRBV7-2 and TRBJ1-1; D is possibly TRBD1 (6 bases). Germline-derived CDR1 and CDR2 are SGHTA and FQGNSA. Trimming shortened V by 5 bases and J by 4 bases, and 17 bases separated the two germline ends. The CDR3 has 15 amino acids. As DNA, the CDR3 is TGTGCCAGCAGCAAAAAGGGGGGCATGGGCACTGAAGCTTTCTTT. Protein sequence: CASSKKGGMGTEAFF.

This chain connects TRBV6-6 to TRBJ1-5; D is uncertain. V was shortened by 7 bases and J by 2 bases, with 12 bases between the two germline ends. CDR3 size: 14 residues. Germline lookup yields CDR1 MNHNY and CDR2 SVGAGI (reference sequence). CDR3 region: CASTLFIGNQPQHF. The CDR3 nucleotides are TGTGCCAGCACCCTTTTTATCGGCAATCAGCCCCAGCATTTT.

The rearrangement links TRBV5-5 to TRBJ2-5; 7 bases line up with TRBD1. The CDR3 spans 13 residues. The V gene end was trimmed by 2 bases and the J gene end by 3 bases; junction bases not matched to a gene: 1. Germline CDR1 reads SGHKS; CDR2 reads YYEKEE (reference sequence). The CDR3 loop is CASSLQGKETQYF. CDR3 nucleotide sequence: TGTGCCAGCAGCTTACAGGGGAAAGAGACCCAGTACTTC.